What follows are 11 T cell receptor beta chains derived from one specimen sequenced in a study of T cell repertoires in cytomegalovirus infection. These receptors lack a known antigen. A single record per CDR3 protein comes from TCRdb applying MiXCR to the reads. The sample holds 700,000 to 850,000 distinct CDR3 sequences, 30% to 35% seen once. The specimen was cultured CD8+ T cells from PBMCs, collected from culture after CMV antigen stimulation. The receptors originated from a human donor in good health (CMV status not recorded). Some clones in this sample may be carry-over from other donors' samples.

This clonotype came up many times. The chain employs TRBV7-9 and TRBJ2-1; unclear D gene. In germline, CDR1 is SEHNR, CDR2 FQNEAQ (reference sequence). The V gene lost 6 bases and the J gene lost 0 bases, with 15 bases spanning the gap. The CDR3 is 16 amino acids. CDR3 in amino acids: CASRHDGPSSYNEQFF. CDR3 sequence (DNA): TGTGCCAGCAGACACGACGGCCCAAGCTCCTACAATGAGCAGTTCTTC.

The genes are TRBV4-1 and TRBJ1-2; the match to TRBD1 covers 7 bases. The CDR3 length is 14 residues. Germline values: CDR1 MGHRA, CDR2 YSYEKL. Germline trimming cut 3 bases from V and 5 bases from J; bases unmatched to any gene: 6. The CDR3 loop is CASSHDREGYGYTF. CDR3 nucleotides: TGCGCCAGCAGCCATGACAGGGAGGGTTATGGCTACACCTTC.

This clonotype has only a few counts. This chain joins TRBV11-2 and TRBJ2-7; D call uncertain. This CDR3 is built from 13 residues. Trimming pared 5 bases from V and 3 bases from J, leaving 11 bases between. Germline CDR1 and CDR2: SGHAT and FQNNGV. In DNA form, the CDR3 reads TGTGCCAGCAGCCAGACAACTGGCTACGAGCAGTACGTC. Translated, it gives CASSQTTGYEQYV.

CDR3 nucleotide sequence: TGTGCCAGCAGCGGAAGAGCGGACAATGAGCAGTTCTTC. It translates to CASSGRADNEQFF. The J gene is TRBJ2-1, the V gene TRBV7-6; maybe TRBD2 (5 bases). V lost 5 bases, J lost 5 bases, and 10 bases lay in between. Germline assignment: CDR1 SGHVS and CDR2 FNYEAQ. This CDR3 comprises 13 residues.

This clonotype was detected ten times or more. The rearrangement uses TRBV7-2 and TRBJ1-2; D uncertain. The ends were cut back, 3 bases at V and 4 bases at J, with 18 bases in the middle. CDR1 is SGHTA and CDR2 is FQGNSA in the germline V gene. CDR3 length equals 16 residues. CDR3 coding DNA: TGTGCCAGCAGCTTCGAATCACGTGGTGCAATCTATGGCTACACCTTC. Amino acid sequence: CASSFESRGAIYGYTF.

The chain uses TRBV11-3 and TRBJ1-1; D not certain. Germline CDR1 and CDR2: SGHNT and YENEEA. The CDR3 has 16 amino acids. The ends were cut back, 5 bases at V and 3 bases at J, with 19 bases in the middle. The CDR3 DNA is TGTGCCAGCAGCCCTACCCGGATAAGCTGGCACACTGAAGCTTTCTTT. It encodes CASSPTRISWHTEAFF.

This clonotype has more than one count but fewer than ten. The rearrangement uses TRBV12-3 or TRBV12-4 and TRBJ2-5, with D unclear. With 5 bases removed from V and 0 bases from J, the gap between germline ends came to 10 bases. This CDR3 comprises 14 residues. The CDR3 spells CASSPWRNQETQYF. As DNA, the CDR3 is TGTGCCAGCAGTCCGTGGCGGAACCAAGAGACCCAGTACTTC.

This clonotype was counted between two and nine times. The chain links TRBV7-2 to TRBJ2-5, with TRBD1 matching over 9 bases. The germline V gene has CDR1 SGHTA and CDR2 FQGNSA. This CDR3 is 16 amino acids long. The V segment lost 0 bases and the J segment 5 bases; nucleotides outside the gene matches: 7. CDR3 protein: CASSLAWDRVGETQYF. For the CDR3, the DNA is TGTGCCAGCAGCTTAGCGTGGGACAGGGTAGGGGAGACCCAGTACTTC. Full variable domain (outside the CDR3, taken from reference TRBV7-2 and TRBJ2-5): GAGVSQSPSNKVTEKGKDVELRCDPISGHTALYWYRQSLGQGLEFLIYFQGNSAPDKSGLPSDRFSAERTGGSVSTLTIQRTQQEDSAVYLCASSLAWDRVGETQYFGPGTRLLVL.

There are a few counts of this clonotype. This rearrangement joins TRBV2 to TRBJ2-7; D gene ambiguous. Germline assignment: CDR1 SNHLY and CDR2 FYNNEI. The CDR3 has 14 residues. The V end lost 11 bases, the J end lost 0 bases, and 17 bases lay between the germline ends. CDR3 loop: CACKRPTHSYEQYF. CDR3 nucleotide sequence: TGTGCCTGTAAACGACCGACTCACTCCTACGAGCAGTACTTC.

The V gene is TRBV6-2 or TRBV6-3, the J gene TRBJ1-1; tentative D call: TRBD1 (5 bases). The CDR3 is 17 residues long. Germline V gene sequence: CDR1 MNHEY, CDR2 SVGEGT. Trimming stripped 0 bases from V and 4 bases from J, with 18 bases between. The CDR3 DNA reads as TGTGCCAGCAGTTACTCGGACCGGGGACTTTCGGGCACTGAAGCTTTCTTT. Translation gives CASSYSDRGLSGTEAFF.

The chain employs TRBV28 and TRBJ1-1; TRBD1 aligns across 9 bases. V lost 6 bases and J lost 0; bases outside the gene matches: 2. The CDR3 is 14 residues long. Germline V gene data show CDR1 as MDHEN and CDR2 as SYDVKM. The CDR3 region is CASRWDRVNTEAFF. CDR3 DNA sequence: TGTGCCAGCAGATGGGACAGGGTGAACACTGAAGCTTTCTTT.